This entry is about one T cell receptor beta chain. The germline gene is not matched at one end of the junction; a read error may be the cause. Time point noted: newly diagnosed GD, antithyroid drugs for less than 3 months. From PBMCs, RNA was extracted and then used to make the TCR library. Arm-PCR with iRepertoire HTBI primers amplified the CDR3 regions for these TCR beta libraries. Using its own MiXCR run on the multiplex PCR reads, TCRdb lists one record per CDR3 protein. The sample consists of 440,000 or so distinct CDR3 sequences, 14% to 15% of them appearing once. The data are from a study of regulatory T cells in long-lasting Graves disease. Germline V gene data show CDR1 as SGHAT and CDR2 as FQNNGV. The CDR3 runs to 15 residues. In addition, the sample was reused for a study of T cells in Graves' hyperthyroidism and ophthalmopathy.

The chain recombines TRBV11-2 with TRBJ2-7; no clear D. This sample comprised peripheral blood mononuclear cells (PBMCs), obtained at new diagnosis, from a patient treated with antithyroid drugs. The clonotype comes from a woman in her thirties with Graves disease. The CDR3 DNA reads TGTGCCAGCAGCTTAATGTTGGGGTACTCCAACGAGCAGTACTTC. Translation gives CASSLMLGYSNEQYF.